A selection of T cell receptor beta chains follows, all from one sample in a study of breast tumors, draining lymph nodes, adjacent tissues. TCRdb itself ran the multiplex PCR reads through MiXCR, one entry per CDR3 protein. The profile covers tens of thousands of distinct CDR3 sequences, with about 40% appearing a single time and about 10% taken by the ten largest. Sequenced sample: breast tumor tissue. The receptors stem from a female donor with breast cancer. Some clones in this sample may be carry-over from other donors' samples. CDR3s include the opening cysteine and the closing phenylalanine or tryptophan. The order of the fields is CDR3 length, clone size, J gene, D gene, V gene, CDR3 DNA, CDR3 protein. A D gene is named only where the DNA matches it firmly. Expanded clones get a size class; other rows say once, few or many, or leave the size out.

>12|-|TRBJ2-1|-|TRBV19
TGTGCCAGTAGTATAGGCGGCCTCGAGCAGTTCTTC
CASSIGGLEQFF
>14|many|TRBJ2-5|TRBD1|TRBV6-6
TGTGCCAGCAGACCGGGACAGGGCTTAGAGACCCAGTACTTC
CASRPGQGLETQYF
>15|-|TRBJ2-3|TRBD2|TRBV7-3
TGTGCCAGCAGCGGCGGGACTAGCCGCACAGATACGCAGTATTTT
CASSGGTSRTDTQYF
>13|many|TRBJ1-2|TRBD1|TRBV6-6
TGTGCCATCGGCTTGGGGGCAGGGGGTCGCTACACCTTC
CAIGLGAGGRYTF
>12|many|TRBJ2-1|-|TRBV12-3/TRBV12-4
TGTGCCAGCAGTCGACAGATCAATGAGCAGTTCTTC
CASSRQINEQFF
>13|many|TRBJ1-5|TRBD1|TRBV30
TGTGCCTGGAATACAGGGGGGAATCAGCCCCAGCATTTT
CAWNTGGNQPQHF
>18|-|TRBJ2-7|TRBD1|TRBV5-1
TGCGCCAGCAGCACTACCGGGACAGGGGTTGGTAACTCCTACGAGCAGTACTTC
CASSTTGTGVGNSYEQYF
>14|many|TRBJ2-7|-|TRBV11-2
TGTGCCAGCAGCTTTGGTTACAGGGACTACGAGCAGTACTTC
CASSFGYRDYEQYF
>15|many|TRBJ1-2|TRBD1|TRBV9
TGTGCCAGCAGCACCAGGACAGGCCCCAACTATGGCTACACCTTC
CASSTRTGPNYGYTF
>12|many|TRBJ2-3|-|TRBV12-3/TRBV12-4
TGTGCCAGCAGTTGGGCCTCAGATACGCAGTATTTT
CASSWASDTQYF
>14|-|TRBJ2-3|TRBD1|TRBV6-1
TGTGCCAGCAGAGGGACAGGGAGCACAGATACGCAGTATTTT
CASRGTGSTDTQYF
>14|many|TRBJ1-3|-|TRBV7-2
TGTGCCAGCAGCGTACAGAGCTCTGGAAACACCATATATTTT
CASSVQSSGNTIYF
>14|-|TRBJ2-5|TRBD2|TRBV7-9
TGTGCCAGCAGCCGTGAAAGAGCGGGGGAGACCCAGTACTTC
CASSRERAGETQYF
>13|many|TRBJ2-5|-|TRBV7-2
TGTGCCAGCAGCGCCAGACGTAGGGAGACCCAGTACTTC
CASSARRRETQYF
>19|-|TRBJ2-4|-|TRBV7-9
TGTGCCAGCAGCTTTCCGGGACAAGGCGTCTCTGGGGCCAAAAACATTCAGTACTTC
CASSFPGQGVSGAKNIQYF
>14|-|TRBJ2-5|-|TRBV6-2/TRBV6-3
TGTGCCAGCAGTGCCGATGGGCGCCAAGAGACCCAGTACTTC
CASSADGRQETQYF
>16|-|TRBJ1-1|TRBD1|TRBV7-9
TGTGCCAGCAGCTTAGGCCGGGACAGGGGAGTCACTGAACCTTTCTTT
CASSLGRDRGVTEPFF
>14|once|TRBJ2-2|-|TRBV11-3
TGTGCCAGCAGCTTAGGACGGGGTACCGGGGGGCTGTTTTTT
CASSLGRGTGGLFF
>13|-|TRBJ2-2|-|TRBV10-1
TGCGCCAGCAGTGATGATGGCACCGGGGAGCTGTTTTTT
CASSDDGTGELFF
>11|-|TRBJ2-3|-|TRBV5-5
TGCGCTCAGCGGCACACAGATACGCAGTATTTT
CAQRHTDTQYF
>13|-|TRBJ1-2|TRBD1|TRBV29-1
TGCAGCGTTGGGGACAGCGTTAACTATGGCTACACCTTC
CSVGDSVNYGYTF
>11|-|TRBJ1-4|-|TRBV9
TGTGCCAGCAGCGTAAATGAAAAACTGTTTTTT
CASSVNEKLFF
>14|-|TRBJ1-2|-|TRBV5-1
TGCGCCAGCAGCTTGGGAGGGTTCGACTATGGCTACACCTTC
CASSLGGFDYGYTF
>15|many|TRBJ1-2|-|TRBV5-5
TGTGCCAGCAGCCCTGGCATAGGGAATCCCTATGGCTACACCTTC
CASSPGIGNPYGYTF
>16|many|TRBJ2-1|-|TRBV4-3
TGCGCCAGCAGCCAAGAGAGTAGAACACCGTACAATGAGCAGTTCTTC
CASSQESRTPYNEQFF